This T cell receptor (beta chain) was captured in a study of blood T cells in healthy people across ages. Findings and limits, study-wide: Higher diversity, along with more naive CD4+ cells, distinguished long-lived donors from aged donors. Percentage of naive T cells showed a strong correlation with TCR beta diversity. Roughly linear age-related decline in beta diversity appeared, significant by age about 37. With unsorted PBMCs, a conclusive comparison of naive versus antigen-experienced cells was not possible.

Combining a sample-barcoded 5' primer with a J-beta primer mix, a second PCR ran for roughly 6 to 11 cycles. TCRdb re-called the 5' RACE reads through MiXCR, storing one row per CDR3 protein. This sample yields 450,000 to 700,000 distinct CDR3 sequences, of which approximately 25% are seen a single time; under 20% belongs to the top ten. This clonotype occurred many times. Its antigen is still unknown. In germline, CDR1 is SGHRS, CDR2 YFSETQ. V was trimmed by 7 bases and J by 2 bases, leaving 13 bases between them. CDR3 length equals 15 residues. The chain carries TRBV5-1 and TRBJ2-6; D possibly corresponds to TRBD1 (6 bases). This clonotype originated in a woman aged 65 to 85 in good health. The source material was blood. The DNA for the CDR3 is TGCGCCAGCGCTTTGGCAGGGGCTGGGGCCAACGTCCTGACTTTC. This gives the protein CASALAGAGANVLTF.